Presented here are 18 T cell receptor beta chains from one specimen sequenced in a study of breast tumors, draining lymph nodes, adjacent tissues. One entry per CDR3 protein, called by TCRdb with MiXCR from the multiplex PCR reads. The sample shows some 200,000 distinct CDR3 sequences, roughly 31% of them seen only once. Axillary draining lymph nodes of breast cancer patients supplied the node samples. The material sequenced was axillary lymph node tissue. These receptors were collected from a female donor with breast cancer. Some clones in this sample may be carry-over from other donors' samples.

Concerning this clonotype itself: A read error is possible here, since a much larger clone lies one base away. The V and J genes are TRBV5-1 and TRBJ2-5, with TRBD2 identical over 10 bases. The CDR3 runs to 16 residues. Per the germline V gene, CDR1 is SGHRS and CDR2 is YFSETQ. CDR3 DNA sequence: TGCACCAGCAGCTTGGGTAGCGGGGGGCCCCAAGAGACCCAGTACTTC. Translating it yields CTSSLGSGGPQETQYF.

In its sample, this clonotype was seen many times. This rearrangement joins TRBV9 to TRBJ1-5, with a possible D match to TRBD1 (5 bases). Germline lookup yields CDR1 SGDLS and CDR2 YYNGEE. The CDR3 is 14 residues long. The V end was cut by 1 base, the J end by 7 bases, with 12 bases between. The CDR3 protein is CASSVSAGIQPQHF. CDR3 coding DNA: TGTGCCAGCAGCGTATCGGCAGGGATCCAGCCCCAGCATTTT.

This clonotype was picked up many times. V usage is TRBV19 and J usage is TRBJ2-5; a weak D match, TRBD1 (6 bases). Germline V gene data show CDR1 as LNHDA and CDR2 as SQIVND (reference sequence). Trimming removed 1 base at V and 4 bases at J, with 7 bases between. This CDR3 is 13 amino acids long. CDR3 bases: TGTGCCAGTAGTATAGGCAGGGGAGAGACCCAGTACTTC. Protein product: CASSIGRGETQYF.

The chain uses TRBV5-1 and TRBJ2-5; 8 nucleotides agree with TRBD1. V lost 0 bases, J lost 6 bases, and 7 bases stayed unmatched. Germline CDR1 and CDR2: SGHRS and YFSETQ. The CDR3 has 15 amino acids. In nucleotides, the CDR3 is TGCGCCAGCAGCTTGGGTCCCAGGGGGCAACAGACCCAGTACTTC. Translation: CASSLGPRGQQTQYF.

A word on this clonotype: The junction differs from germline at one of its ends, possibly a read error. The V gene is TRBV6-6, the J gene TRBJ2-4, with D possibly being TRBD1 or TRBD2 (6 bases each). CDR3 length equals 16 residues. Germline CDR1 reads MNHNY; CDR2 reads SVGAGI (reference sequence). The CDR3 is CASIPGGGRAKNIQHF. As DNA, the CDR3 is TGTGCCAGCATCCCAGGAGGGGGTAGGGCCAAAAACATTCAGCACTTC.

This clonotype occurred many times. V is TRBV9 and J is TRBJ2-2; 7 bases agree with TRBD1. The CDR3 spans 15 residues. The V gene's germline CDR1 is SGDLS and CDR2 YYNGEE. V lost 3 bases, J lost 1 base, and 3 bases stayed unmatched. DNA of the CDR3: TGTGCCAGCAGCGAGGGACAGCAGAACACCGGGGAGCTGTTTTTT. Translation gives CASSEGQQNTGELFF.

At least ten counts were recorded for this clonotype. V and J are TRBV5-6 and TRBJ2-5; tentative D call: TRBD1 (6 bases). Per germline, CDR1 SGHDT and CDR2 YYEEEE. Between the trimmed V and J ends, which lost 10 bases and 4 bases, there was a span of 23 bases. This CDR3 contains 15 residues. Here the CDR3 DNA reads TGTGCCGGCTCTAAACTAGGGGGAAGTCTAGAGACCCAGTACTTC. The encoded protein is CAGSKLGGSLETQYF.

This clonotype was seen ten or more times. The chain couples TRBV5-6 to TRBJ2-5; D gene ambiguous. Trimming removed 4 bases at V and 5 bases at J, with 18 bases between. CDR1 SGHDT and CDR2 YYEEEE come from the germline V gene. This CDR3 region has 15 residues. The CDR3 loop is CASSRRLHTEETQYF. The CDR3 nucleotides read TGTGCCAGCAGCCGTCGATTACACACGGAGGAGACCCAGTACTTC.

The chain links TRBV10-1 to TRBJ2-1; 8 positions match TRBD2. V gave up 6 bases and J gave up 5 bases; unmatched junction bases: 9. This CDR3 spans 15 amino acids. Germline V lookup: CDR1 WNHNN, CDR2 SYGVQD (reference sequence). Here the CDR3 DNA reads TGCGCCAGCAGCGATCCGGGACTAGGGGACAATGAGCAGTTCTTC. Translated, it gives CASSDPGLGDNEQFF.

Points on this clonotype: One junction end disagrees with the germline gene, perhaps due to a read error. This sequence joins TRBV7-9 and TRBJ1-6; perhaps TRBD1 as D (5 bases). This CDR3 has 15 residues. Germline-derived CDR1 and CDR2 are SEHNR and FQNEAQ (reference sequence). CDR3 coding DNA: TGTGCCAGCAGCATACGGGACTTAGGGAATTCACCCCTCCACTTC. This gives the protein CASSIRDLGNSPLHF.

The chain employs TRBV2 and TRBJ2-3; 10 nucleotides align to TRBD2. J was trimmed by 5 bases and V by 7 bases; bases with no gene match: 9. CDR3 length: 15 residues. Germline CDR1 SNHLY, CDR2 FYNNEI. CDR3 loop: CASMAGLAGEDTQYF. The DNA for the CDR3 is TGTGCCAGCATGGCTGGGCTAGCGGGAGAAGATACGCAGTATTTT.

This clonotype came up a few times. The chain recombines TRBV29-1 with TRBJ1-4; no reliable D call. V lost 5 bases, J lost 13 bases, and 14 bases lay in between. CDR3 length: 11 amino acids. Germline V gene sequence: CDR1 SQVTM, CDR2 ANQGSEA. The CDR3: CSVLPYEGLFF. The CDR3 DNA reads TGCAGCGTTCTGCCCTATGAAGGACTGTTTTTT. Filled out from reference TRBV29-1 and TRBJ1-4, the complete variable domain reads SAVISQKPSRDICQRGTSLTIQCQVDSQVTMMFWYRQQPGQSLTLIATANQGSEATYESGFVIDKFPISRPNLTFSTLTVSNMSPEDSSIYLCSVLPYEGLFFGSGTQLSVL.

This clonotype was seen many times. The chain carries TRBV19 and TRBJ1-2; TRBD1 matches 12 bases. Trimming at V came to 6 bases and at J to 4 bases, leaving 3 bases not matched to a gene. The CDR3 extends over 14 amino acids. Germline-derived CDR1 and CDR2 are LNHDA and SQIVND (reference sequence). This chain's CDR3 is CASRGTGGSYGYTF. The CDR3 nucleotides read TGTGCCAGTAGAGGGACAGGGGGCAGCTATGGCTACACCTTC.

The chain's CDR3 is CASSLTSAYTDTQYF. In DNA, the CDR3 is TGTGCCAGCAGTTTGACTAGCGCCTACACAGATACGCAGTATTTT. This chain connects TRBV6-5 to TRBJ2-3; 8 bases match TRBD2. V gave up 4 bases and J gave up 2 bases; unmatched junction bases: 5. CDR3 length: 15 amino acids. Germline V gene lookup returns CDR1 MNHEY and CDR2 SVGAGI.

The chain has TRBV20-1 and TRBJ1-1, with 7 bases identical to TRBD1. From germline, CDR1 is DFQATT and CDR2 SNEGSKA (reference sequence). J lost 7 bases, V lost 3 bases, and 11 bases had no gene match. The CDR3 contains 14 residues. The CDR3 loop reads CSARTETGSLEAFF. CDR3 coding DNA: TGCAGTGCTAGGACCGAGACAGGGTCGCTTGAAGCTTTCTTT.

This clonotype was picked up many times. This chain uses TRBV20-1 with TRBJ2-3; 12 bases fit TRBD2. The V segment lost 2 bases and the J segment 1 base; nucleotides outside the gene matches: 10. Germline lookup yields CDR1 DFQATT and CDR2 SNEGSKA (reference sequence). This CDR3 is built from 18 residues. CDR3 sequence: CSARPPAGLAGGTDTQYF. In DNA form, the CDR3 reads TGCAGTGCTAGACCCCCCGCGGGACTAGCGGGCGGCACAGATACGCAGTATTTT.

This clonotype has at least ten counts. The CDR3: CSVVTDLYGYTF. CDR3 DNA sequence: TGCAGCGTTGTGACAGATTTATATGGCTACACCTTC. The rearrangement links TRBV29-1 to TRBJ1-2, with a tentative D call TRBD1 (5 bases). CDR3 length: 12 residues. Per germline, CDR1 SQVTM and CDR2 ANQGSEA. Between the trimmed V and J ends, which lost 4 bases and 5 bases, there was a span of 11 bases.

This chain joins TRBV30 and TRBJ1-2; a weak D match, TRBD1 (6 bases). This CDR3 comprises 13 residues. Germline V gene sequence: CDR1 GTSNPN, CDR2 SVGIG (reference sequence). Trimming removed 1 base at V and 7 bases at J, with 13 bases between. CDR3 in DNA: TGTGCCTGGAGTGGCCGTACAGGGCTTGGCTACACCTTC. It codes for CAWSGRTGLGYTF.